The sample holds a few counts of the clone carrying this T cell receptor (beta chain). Trimming shortened V by 2 bases and J by 4 bases, and 8 bases separated the two germline ends. This CDR3 has 14 amino acids. Germline V gene data show CDR1 as MNHNS and CDR2 as SASEGT. The data were taken from a study of blood T cell repertoires in COVID-19. Study background: T cells, B-cell-depleted T cells, or PBMCs supplied cDNA or gDNA.

Seattle patients were enrolled while actively infected and followed longitudinally. In the source study's methods: Estimated nucleated cell counts came from reference gene primer amplification. The method was immunoSEQ multiplex PCR; TCRdb's version includes in-frame clones alone and lacks a portion of them. That table is the source of V, J and clone size, and D and trimming were worked out from the DNA. The sample holds around 400,000 clones; 80% to 90% are singletons and the top ten take 2.3%. The chain links TRBV6-1 to TRBJ2-2, with D uncertain. This TCR was recovered from a woman in her sixties or seventies with COVID-19, enrolled during active disease. Sequencing input: peripheral blood. The CDR3 spells CASSEYPSTGELFF. CDR3 in DNA: TGTGCCAGCAGTGAATACCCGAGCACCGGGGAGCTGTTTTTT.